These 5 T cell receptor beta chains originate from one sample sequenced in a study of T cell responses to AZD1222 COVID-19 vaccine. Some clones are missing from TCRdb's copy, which holds only in-frame ones; the method was immunoSEQ multiplex PCR. Of around 50,000 clones listed, approximately 86% were seen once; the top ten hold 6.5% to 8.5%. Sequenced material: peripheral blood, taken 28 days after the second AZD1222 dose. The origin of the receptors is an adult who received the AZD1222 COVID-19 vaccine.

This clone has a handful of counts. The J gene is TRBJ1-5, the V gene TRBV28, with 8 nucleotides matching TRBD1. V shed 6 bases, J shed 7 bases, and the junction held 8 bases outside the gene matches. Germline V gene data show CDR1 as MDHEN and CDR2 as SYDVKM. CDR3 length equals 14 residues. This chain's CDR3 is CASRVPQGGQPQHF. DNA of the CDR3: TGTGCCAGCAGAGTCCCACAGGGGGGACAGCCCCAGCATTTT.

This sequence joins TRBV28 and TRBJ2-6; D gene unclear. The V end was cut by 8 bases, the J end by 4 bases, with 9 bases between. Germline V gives CDR1 MDHEN, CDR2 SYDVKM. The CDR3 has 13 residues. As DNA, the CDR3 is TGTGCCAGCTACAATTCAGGGGCCAACGTCCTGACTTTC. Protein: CASYNSGANVLTF.

The genes are TRBV19 and TRBJ1-1; 9 bases are a match to TRBD1. With V trimmed by 4 bases and J by 5 bases, 5 bases remained unmatched. Germline CDR1 and CDR2: LNHDA and SQIVND (reference sequence). The CDR3 is 14 amino acids. The CDR3 DNA sequence: TGTGCCAGTAGTACACAGGGGGCAGTAACTGAAGCTTTCTTT. Amino acid sequence: CASSTQGAVTEAFF.

This chain uses TRBV3-1 (or the pseudogene TRBV3-2) with TRBJ2-3; a possible D gene is TRBD1 (5 bases). Trimming shortened V by 4 bases and J by 2 bases, and 13 bases separated the two germline ends. The CDR3 spans 15 residues. The germline CDR1 and CDR2 sequences are LGHDT and YNNKEL (reference sequence). The CDR3: CASSPQVGFTDTQYF. For the CDR3, the DNA is TGTGCCAGCAGCCCACAGGTTGGGTTCACAGATACGCAGTATTTT.

This chain connects TRBV11-2 to TRBJ2-5; 7 positions agree with TRBD2. The CDR3 is 17 amino acids. V shed 6 bases and J 5 bases; nucleotides not matched to a gene: 18. The germline V gene encodes CDR1 SGHAT and CDR2 FQNNGV. CDR3 sequence: CASRPGRGGSPRETQYF. The CDR3 DNA reads as TGTGCCAGCAGGCCAGGTCGGGGCGGGAGCCCTCGGGAGACCCAGTACTTC.